The next 30 T cell receptor beta chains were all read from a single sample in a study of T cell changes during pregnancy in multiple sclerosis. The table came from immunoSEQ multiplex PCR; TCRdb's copy has only in-frame clones and leaves some out. This sample has fewer than 95,000 clones, with 90% to 95% found just once. The source material was peripheral blood, sampled in the third trimester of pregnancy. The receptor set was obtained from a female donor with multiple sclerosis, enrolled in a pregnancy study.

The V and J genes are TRBV4-1 and TRBJ2-7; 11 bases agree with TRBD1. Germline V gene lookup returns CDR1 MGHRA and CDR2 YSYEKL. The CDR3 consists of 15 residues. With V trimmed by 3 bases and J by 3 bases, 4 bases remained unmatched. CDR3 coding DNA: TGCGCCAGCAGCCAGCCGGGACAGGGGGTCTACGAGCAGTACTTC. Its translation: CASSQPGQGVYEQYF.

Relative to its sample, this clone is medium-sized. The chain has TRBV7-9 and TRBJ2-1; TRBD2 aligns across 9 bases. This CDR3 is built from 16 residues. Germline V gives CDR1 SEHNR, CDR2 FQNEAQ (reference sequence). With 6 bases clipped from V and 7 bases from J, the junction kept 13 bases outside the gene matches. The CDR3 region is CASSQGRREGRNEQFF. The CDR3 bases are TGTGCCAGCAGTCAGGGAAGGCGGGAGGGGAGGAATGAGCAGTTCTTC.

The V call is TRBV11-2, the J call TRBJ2-7; D ambiguous. CDR1 and CDR2 from the germline V gene are SGHAT and FQNNGV. The CDR3 has 13 residues. V gave up 1 base and J gave up 2 bases, with 6 bases separating them. As DNA, the CDR3 is TGTGCCAGCAGCTTAGCGAGAACCTACGAGCAGTACTTC. It encodes CASSLARTYEQYF.

CDR3: CASSLVLNWDSQTYEQYF. In DNA form, the CDR3 reads TGTGCCAGCAGCTTAGTTCTAAACTGGGACAGTCAAACCTACGAGCAGTACTTC. The V gene is TRBV7-2, the J gene TRBJ2-7, with 7 positions matching TRBD1. V was clipped by 1 base and J by 2 bases; unmatched bases: 14. From germline, CDR1 is SGHTA and CDR2 FQGNSA. The CDR3 has 18 residues.

The rearrangement joins TRBV28 to TRBJ2-1, with 10 bases fitting TRBD2. Trimming removed 6 bases from V and 2 bases from J; junction bases left unmatched: 4. The CDR3 has 15 amino acids. Germline CDR1 MDHEN, CDR2 SYDVKM. The CDR3 bases are TGTGCCAGCAGCCAAAGCGGGAGGGCCTACAATGAGCAGTTCTTC. Protein product: CASSQSGRAYNEQFF.

The genes are TRBV5-5 and TRBJ1-5; D perhaps matches TRBD1 (6 bases). V was trimmed by 0 bases and J by 2 bases, leaving 18 bases between them. The germline CDR1 and CDR2 sequences are SGHKS and YYEKEE (reference sequence). The length of the CDR3 is 18 residues. The CDR3 protein is CASSLVSSGANRNQPQHF. CDR3 DNA: TGTGCCAGCAGCTTGGTTAGTTCAGGGGCGAATCGCAATCAGCCCCAGCATTTT.

The gene calls are TRBV28 and TRBJ1-2; 8 nucleotides agree with TRBD1. The junction had 6 bases not matched to a gene; V was cut back by 5 bases and J by 4 bases. The CDR3 contains 14 residues. Germline V gene sequence: CDR1 MDHEN, CDR2 SYDVKM. The CDR3 sequence is CASSPAGGFYGYTF. The CDR3 DNA reads as TGTGCCAGCAGTCCCGCAGGGGGCTTCTATGGCTACACCTTC.

This clone is a singleton in its sample. CDR3 DNA sequence: TGTGCCAGCAGAGCCTTCGGGACTAGCTACACCGGGGAGCTGTTTTTT. Residues: CASRAFGTSYTGELFF. The chain couples TRBV27 to TRBJ2-2, with 9 bases fitting TRBD2. Trimming at V came to 6 bases and at J to 3 bases, leaving 8 bases not matched to a gene. The CDR3 consists of 16 residues. Germline lookup yields CDR1 MNHEY and CDR2 SMNVEV (reference sequence).

The chain employs TRBV21-1 and TRBJ2-7; TRBD1, the D gene given by the table, was not confirmed from the DNA. TRBV21-1 is termed a pseudogene. This CDR3 has 14 residues. The CDR3 DNA reads as TGTGCCAGCATATCCGGGACAGAGGTAGACGAGCAGTACTTC. Its protein is CASISGTEVDEQYF.

The gene calls are TRBV5-4 and TRBJ2-7; a possible D gene is TRBD2 (6 bases). Trimming shortened V by 2 bases and J by 5 bases, and 14 bases separated the two germline ends. CDR3 length: 14 amino acids. In germline, CDR1 is SGHNT, CDR2 YYREEE (reference sequence). The CDR3 region has the DNA TGTGCCAGCAGCTTTGGCGGGATCCCTGACGAGCAGTACTTC. Translating gives CASSFGGIPDEQYF.

The CDR3 reads CASSLTGGRGTEAFF. CDR3 sequence (DNA): TGTGCCAGTAGTCTTACAGGGGGCCGGGGCACTGAAGCTTTCTTT. The chain is built from TRBV19 and TRBJ1-1; TRBD1 matches at 9 bases. The V gene's germline CDR1 is LNHDA and CDR2 SQIVND (reference sequence). V dropped 5 bases and J dropped 4; count of bases not matched to a gene: 8. There are 15 residues in the CDR3.

The chain links TRBV21-1 to TRBJ2-7; the DNA was not used to check the table's D call, TRBD2. TRBV21-1 is a pseudogene segment. This CDR3 has 16 amino acids. The CDR3 here is CASSPKHGRASYEQYF. As DNA, the CDR3 is TGTGCCAGCAGCCCGAAGCACGGGCGGGCTTCCTACGAGCAGTACTTC.

The V and J genes are TRBV4-2 and TRBJ1-3; perhaps TRBD1 as D (6 bases). V lost 0 bases and J lost 3, with 15 bases in between. The CDR3 has 17 residues. Germline CDR1 LGHNA, CDR2 YNFKEQ. Here the CDR3 reads CASSQEGAGTGGNTIYF. The CDR3 nucleotides are TGTGCCAGCAGCCAAGAGGGGGCAGGGACCGGTGGAAACACCATATATTTT.

The sample holds one count of this clone. This chain joins TRBV25-1 and TRBJ2-7; 10 nucleotides match TRBD1. The germline V gene has CDR1 MGHDK and CDR2 SYGVNS. V gave up 1 base and J gave up 4 bases; unmatched junction bases: 1. CDR3 length equals 14 residues. CDR3 protein: CASSEWGQGYEQYF. The CDR3 DNA reads as TGTGCCAGCAGTGAATGGGGACAGGGGTACGAGCAGTACTTC.

The CDR3 sequence: CASRTGYSYEQYF. CDR3 nucleotide sequence: TGTGCCAGCAGAACAGGGTACTCCTACGAGCAGTACTTC. The chain uses TRBV28 and TRBJ2-7; D may be TRBD1 (6 bases). CDR3 length: 13 amino acids. V gave up 6 bases and J gave up 0 bases, with 9 bases separating them. Germline assignment: CDR1 MDHEN and CDR2 SYDVKM.

V is TRBV7-9 and J is TRBJ1-3; D is uncertain. The CDR3 loop spans 15 amino acids. Germline V lookup: CDR1 SEHNR, CDR2 FQNEAQ (reference sequence). The V end lost 5 bases, the J end lost 8 bases, and 19 bases lay between the germline ends. DNA of the CDR3: TGTGCCAGCAGCCCGTGGGGAGGGAGAAGGGACACCATATATTTT. The encoded protein is CASSPWGGRRDTIYF.

The rearrangement uses TRBV5-4 and TRBJ1-3; D is uncertain. Per the germline V gene, CDR1 is SGHNT and CDR2 is YYREEE (reference sequence). The V end was cut by 0 bases, the J end by 1 base, with 8 bases between. The CDR3 covers 15 residues. As DNA, the CDR3 is TGTGCCAGCAGCTTGGATCGGAGTTCTGGAAACACCATATATTTT. Translated: CASSLDRSSGNTIYF.

This rearrangement joins TRBV10-3 to TRBJ2-1; possible D gene TRBD1, 5 bases. Germline CDR1 and CDR2: ENHRY and SYGVKD. Between the trimmed V and J ends, which lost 4 bases and 2 bases, there was a span of 21 bases. The CDR3 contains 18 residues. The DNA of the CDR3 is TGTGCCATCAGTGTGCCCCTGGGGCCTACTGGCGCCTACAATGAGCAGTTCTTC. Its protein product is CAISVPLGPTGAYNEQFF.

The rearrangement joins TRBV28 to TRBJ2-3; possibly TRBD2 for D (6 bases). The CDR3 is made up of 14 amino acids. Germline lookup yields CDR1 MDHEN and CDR2 SYDVKM. Trimming left V 6 bases short and J 8 bases short, with 18 bases between. Here the CDR3 reads CASSTTRRVGTQYF. CDR3 DNA sequence: TGTGCCAGCAGCACGACTAGGAGGGTGGGTACGCAGTATTTT.

The chain recombines TRBV5-6 with TRBJ1-2, with TRBD1 identical over 10 bases. The CDR3 is made up of 16 amino acids. Germline trimming cut 3 bases from V and 3 bases from J; bases unmatched to any gene: 8. Per the germline V gene, CDR1 is SGHDT and CDR2 is YYEEEE. The CDR3 coding sequence is TGTGCCAGCAGCTACCGGGGACAGGGGTTGCACTATGGCTACACCTTC. It yields the protein CASSYRGQGLHYGYTF.

The V call is TRBV2, the J call TRBJ2-3; 12 nucleotides line up with TRBD2. The CDR3 length is 16 residues. The V gene's germline CDR1 is SNHLY and CDR2 FYNNEI. V gave up 8 bases and J gave up 1 base; unmatched junction bases: 7. CDR3 residues: CASRVGLAGRTDTQYF. As DNA, the CDR3 is TGTGCCAGCCGGGTAGGACTAGCGGGACGCACAGATACGCAGTATTTT.

This clone has more than one count but fewer than ten. This chain joins TRBV30 and TRBJ1-1, with D maybe TRBD1 (6 bases). V was shortened by 0 bases and J by 10 bases, with 15 bases between the two germline ends. Per the germline V gene, CDR1 is GTSNPN and CDR2 is SVGIG (reference sequence). The CDR3 runs to 13 residues. The CDR3 sequence is CAWSVARGAGAFF. CDR3 DNA sequence: TGTGCCTGGAGTGTAGCCCGGGGGGCAGGAGCTTTCTTT.

The J gene is TRBJ2-1, the V gene TRBV20-1, with D possibly TRBD2 on 6 matching bases. The germline gives CDR1 DFQATT, CDR2 SNEGSKA (reference sequence). CDR3 length: 11 residues. CDR3 region: CRLALYNEQFF. CDR3 nucleotides: TGCAGGCTAGCGCTCTACAATGAGCAGTTCTTC.

The chain is built from TRBV7-9 and TRBJ2-3, with TRBD1 matching over 8 bases. CDR1 is SEHNR, CDR2 FQNEAQ, per germline (reference sequence). The ends lost 7 bases at V and 2 bases at J; junction bases unmatched: 8. This CDR3 has 15 amino acids. The CDR3 DNA reads as TGTGCCAGCACCGCGACAGGGGCCTCCACAGATACGCAGTATTTT. It codes for CASTATGASTDTQYF.

The gene calls are TRBV5-4 and TRBJ2-3; perhaps TRBD2 as D (5 bases). Germline loops: CDR1 SGHNT, CDR2 YYREEE (reference sequence). CDR3 length equals 13 residues. Trimming removed 4 bases at V and 6 bases at J, with 12 bases between. The CDR3 nucleotides read TGTGCCAGCAGCCGCGAGGGTATTGATACGCAGTATTTT. It encodes CASSREGIDTQYF.

CDR3 amino acids: CAIKRSGAPFYNEQFF. CDR3 coding DNA: TGTGCCATTAAACGGTCAGGGGCCCCCTTCTACAATGAGCAGTTCTTC. J is TRBJ2-1 and V is TRBV21-1; the table's TRBD1 call for D was not verified on the DNA. TRBV21-1 is classified as a pseudogene. CDR3 length equals 16 residues.

A single count supports this clone. The V gene is TRBV7-2, the J gene TRBJ2-1, with D tentatively TRBD2 (7 bases). Per the germline V gene, CDR1 is SGHTA and CDR2 is FQGNSA. The CDR3 length is 14 residues. V lost 1 base and J lost 12, with 16 bases in between. Here the CDR3 reads CASSLVGGGDRQFF. CDR3 DNA: TGTGCCAGCAGCTTAGTAGGGGGAGGGGATCGGCAGTTCTTC.

This sequence joins TRBV28 and TRBJ1-5; tentatively, D is TRBD1 (5 bases). V was pared by 9 bases and J by 1 base, with 16 bases between. In germline, CDR1 is MDHEN, CDR2 SYDVKM. This CDR3 region has 15 residues. CDR3 sequence: CASEPGLRSNQPQHF. The CDR3 nucleotides are TGTGCCAGTGAACCAGGGTTAAGGAGCAATCAGCCCCAGCATTTT.

The V gene is TRBV12-5, the J gene TRBJ2-2, with unresolved D. The germline V gene has CDR1 LGHNT and CDR2 FRNRAP. The CDR3 length is 14 residues. V was shortened by 6 bases and J by 0 bases, with 8 bases between the two germline ends. The CDR3 DNA reads as TGTGCTAGTGGCCTCGCGACGAACACCGGGGAGCTGTTTTTT. Residues: CASGLATNTGELFF.

The chain has TRBV4-2 and TRBJ1-1; 10 positions agree with TRBD1. This CDR3 has 15 residues. The germline V gene encodes CDR1 LGHNA and CDR2 YNFKEQ. V trimming: 0 bases; J trimming: 11 bases; junction bases outside the gene matches: 9. CDR3 in amino acids: CASSQDLWTGGAAFF. CDR3 sequence (DNA): TGTGCCAGCAGCCAAGATCTCTGGACAGGGGGAGCGGCTTTCTTT.